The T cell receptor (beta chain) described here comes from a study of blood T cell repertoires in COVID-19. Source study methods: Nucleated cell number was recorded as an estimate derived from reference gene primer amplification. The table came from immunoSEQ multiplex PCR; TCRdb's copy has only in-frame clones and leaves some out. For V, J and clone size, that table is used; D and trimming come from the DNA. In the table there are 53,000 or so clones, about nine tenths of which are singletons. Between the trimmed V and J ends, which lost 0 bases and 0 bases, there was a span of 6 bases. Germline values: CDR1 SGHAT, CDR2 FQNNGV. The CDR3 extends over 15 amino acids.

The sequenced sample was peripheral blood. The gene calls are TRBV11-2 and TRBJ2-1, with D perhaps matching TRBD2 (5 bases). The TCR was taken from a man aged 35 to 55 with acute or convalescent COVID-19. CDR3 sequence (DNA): TGTGCCAGCAGCTTAGAAGGGAGCTCCTACAATGAGCAGTTCTTC. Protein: CASSLEGSSYNEQFF.